These 32 T cell receptor beta chains share one sample of origin, sequenced in a study of early T cells in non-severe SARS-CoV-2 infection. TCRdb used MiXCR to reprocess the 5' RACE reads, holding one entry per CDR3 protein. The sample holds tens of thousands of distinct CDR3 sequences, around 14% seen once. Sequencing used whole blood. Receptors originate from an adult who was a healthcare worker with PCR-confirmed SARS-CoV-2 infection or an uninfected control (not recorded which).

This clonotype occurred a few times. The V and J genes are TRBV29-1 and TRBJ1-5; the D gene is possibly TRBD1 (5 bases). Trimming stripped 4 bases from V and 5 bases from J, with 9 bases between. The CDR3 is 12 residues long. Per the germline V gene, CDR1 is SQVTM and CDR2 is ANQGSEA. The CDR3 DNA reads as TGCAGCGTTGGCCAGGGTTATCAGCCCCAGCATTTT. It specifies CSVGQGYQPQHF.

This clonotype was observed a handful of times. The chain has TRBV7-9 and TRBJ2-3; D uncertain. CDR3 length: 15 residues. The germline CDR1 and CDR2 sequences are SEHNR and FQNEAQ (reference sequence). V was cut by 1 base and J by 0 bases, with 8 bases left in between. The CDR3 region is CASSLGTVSTDTQYF. The CDR3 DNA sequence: TGTGCCAGCAGCTTAGGTACTGTTAGCACAGATACGCAGTATTTT.

This clonotype was detected a few times. The gene calls are TRBV7-8 and TRBJ2-1, with 12 bases lining up with TRBD2. Germline CDR1 is SGHVS and CDR2 is FQNEAQ. The CDR3 loop spans 16 amino acids. J gave up 4 bases and V 5 bases, and 6 bases lay outside the gene matches. The CDR3 DNA reads TGTGCCAGCAGCCTCAGACTAGCGGGAGAGTACAATGAGCAGTTCTTC. It codes for CASSLRLAGEYNEQFF.

This clonotype was counted at least ten times. This chain uses TRBV7-2 with TRBJ2-1; perhaps TRBD2 as D (5 bases). V gave up 5 bases and J gave up 2 bases, with 16 bases separating them. The CDR3 length is 16 residues. Germline lookup yields CDR1 SGHTA and CDR2 FQGNSA. CDR3 in DNA: TGTGCCAGCAGCCCACGGAGCGGATTCGCCTACAATGAGCAGTTCTTC. It yields the protein CASSPRSGFAYNEQFF.

The chain couples TRBV5-1 to TRBJ2-7; 9 bases agree with TRBD1. The CDR3 is made up of 15 amino acids. From germline, CDR1 is SGHRS and CDR2 YFSETQ. Losses at the gene ends were 4 bases for V and 3 bases for J; bases not matched to a gene: 8. Here the CDR3 reads CASSLGTGRIYEQYF. The CDR3 bases are TGCGCCAGCAGCCTGGGGACAGGGAGGATCTACGAGCAGTACTTC.

This sequence joins TRBV10-3 and TRBJ1-1, with TRBD1 identical over 7 bases. Germline CDR1 reads ENHRY; CDR2 reads SYGVKD. The CDR3 has 15 residues. The V segment lost 2 bases and the J segment 1 base; nucleotides outside the gene matches: 4. The CDR3, as DNA: TGTGCCATCAGTGAGACCGGGACAGCGAACACTGAAGCTTTCTTT. Its protein product is CAISETGTANTEAFF.

This clonotype was seen a few times. V is TRBV27 and J is TRBJ2-2; 14 positions agree with TRBD2. The CDR3 contains 18 residues. CDR1 is MNHEY, CDR2 SMNVEV, per germline (reference sequence). The junction had 7 bases not matched to a gene; V was cut back by 3 bases and J by 4 bases. The CDR3 bases are TGTGCCAGCAGTTTTTCCGGGACTAGCGGGAGATTCACCGGGGAGCTGTTTTTT. Translating it yields CASSFSGTSGRFTGELFF.

This clonotype was counted at least ten times. V and J are TRBV24-1 and TRBJ2-5; TRBD1 might be the D (5 bases). This CDR3 contains 14 residues. Per the germline V gene, CDR1 is KGHDR and CDR2 is SFDVKD. The germline V and J ends were trimmed by 5 bases and 0 bases, with 9 bases remaining between them. The CDR3 sequence: CATSGWGDQETQYF. As DNA, the CDR3 is TGTGCCACCAGTGGCTGGGGCGACCAAGAGACCCAGTACTTC.

V and J are TRBV3-1 and TRBJ2-6, with a weak D call TRBD1 (6 bases). This CDR3 spans 15 amino acids. Germline V gene lookup returns CDR1 LGHDT and CDR2 YNNKEL (reference sequence). The V end was cut by 3 bases, the J end by 2 bases, with 8 bases between. CDR3 sequence: CASSHRGTGANVLTF. Written as DNA, the CDR3 is TGTGCCAGCAGCCACAGGGGTACTGGGGCCAACGTCCTGACTTTC. Filled out from reference TRBV3-1 and TRBJ2-6, the complete variable domain reads DTAVSQTPKYLVTQMGNDKSIKCEQNLGHDTMYWYKQDSKKFLKIMFSYNNKELIINETVPNRFSPKSPDKAHLNLHINSLELGDSAVYFCASSHRGTGANVLTFGAGSRLTVL.

V usage is TRBV28 and J usage is TRBJ2-5; D is uncertain. Trimming removed 5 bases from V and 6 bases from J, with 7 bases in between. The CDR3 runs to 11 residues. Germline V gives CDR1 MDHEN, CDR2 SYDVKM. The chain's CDR3 is CASSPSQTQYF. CDR3 nucleotide sequence: TGTGCCAGCAGTCCCTCCCAGACCCAGTACTTC.

The chain uses TRBV7-9 and TRBJ1-1, with D maybe TRBD1 (5 bases). The CDR3 sequence is 12 residues long. CDR1 SEHNR and CDR2 FQNEAQ come from the germline V gene (reference sequence). Trimming removed 1 base at V and 10 bases at J, with 10 bases between. The CDR3 region has the DNA TGTGCCAGCAGCTTAGTTGGGACGAGAGCTTTCTTT. Its translation is CASSLVGTRAFF.

V gene TRBV11-3 combines with J gene TRBJ2-3; TRBD2 matches at 10 bases. Germline lookup yields CDR1 SGHNT and CDR2 YENEEA. This CDR3 region has 14 residues. Trimming cost V 4 bases and J 3 bases; bases outside gene matches: 1. CDR3 nucleotides: TGTGCCAGCAGCTCGGGACTAGCGACAGATACGCAGTATTTT. Amino acid sequence: CASSSGLATDTQYF.

A few counts support this clonotype. The CDR3 spells CASSIDGRANTEAFF. In DNA, the CDR3 is TGTGCCAGTAGTATAGATGGCAGGGCGAACACTGAAGCTTTCTTT. This chain connects TRBV19 to TRBJ1-1, with D possibly matching TRBD1 (5 bases). From germline, CDR1 is LNHDA and CDR2 SQIVND (reference sequence). V shed 0 bases and J shed 1 base, with 9 bases lying between them. The CDR3 consists of 15 residues.

The J gene is TRBJ2-1, the V gene TRBV6-5; 10 bases fit TRBD2. The CDR3 length is 15 residues. The trim removed 2 bases at V and 6 bases at J, leaving 4 bases unmatched. Germline assignment: CDR1 MNHEY and CDR2 SVGAGI. In DNA form, the CDR3 reads TGTGCCAGCAGTTACGTAGCGGGAGGACGCAATGAGCAGTTCTTC. Translated: CASSYVAGGRNEQFF.

The V and J genes are TRBV3-1 and TRBJ2-4; D is possibly TRBD1 or TRBD2 (7 bases each). Germline CDR1 and CDR2: LGHDT and YNNKEL (reference sequence). This CDR3 has 17 residues. Trimming removed 3 bases from V and 2 bases from J, with 17 bases in between. CDR3 bases: TGTGCCAGCAGCCATCCCACAGGGAGGGGGCCCAAAAACATTCAGTACTTC. It specifies CASSHPTGRGPKNIQYF. The full variable domain, rest sourced from reference TRBV3-1 and TRBJ2-4, is DTAVSQTPKYLVTQMGNDKSIKCEQNLGHDTMYWYKQDSKKFLKIMFSYNNKELIINETVPNRFSPKSPDKAHLNLHINSLELGDSAVYFCASSHPTGRGPKNIQYFGAGTRLSVL.

V usage is TRBV2 and J usage is TRBJ2-2; D possibly corresponds to TRBD1 (5 bases). The germline V gene encodes CDR1 SNHLY and CDR2 FYNNEI. The CDR3 consists of 14 residues. V was trimmed by 3 bases and J by 5 bases, leaving 10 bases between them. CDR3 protein: CASSEVRATGELFF. Here the CDR3 DNA reads TGTGCCAGCAGTGAGGTCAGGGCGACCGGGGAGCTGTTTTTT.

The chain joins TRBV18 to TRBJ2-1, with 15 bases matching TRBD2. The CDR3 runs to 19 residues. J was trimmed by 9 bases and V by 6 bases; bases with no gene match: 18. The V gene's germline CDR1 is KGHSH and CDR2 LQKENI. The CDR3 DNA is TGTGCCAGCTCCTTCGGACTAGCGGGAGGGCCCTCTACTCATAGTGAGCAGTTCTTC. It specifies CASSFGLAGGPSTHSEQFF. Full variable domain (missing parts from reference TRBV18 and TRBJ2-1): NAGVMQNPRHLVRRRGQEARLRCSPMKGHSHVYWYRQLPEEGLKFMVYLQKENIIDESGMPKERFSAEFPKEGPSILRIQQVVRGDSAAYFCASSFGLAGGPSTHSEQFFGPGTRLTVL.

There are many counts of this clonotype. The chain employs TRBV12-3 or TRBV12-4 and TRBJ1-1, with a tentative D call TRBD1 (5 bases). This CDR3 is built from 11 residues. Trimming removed 6 bases from V and 6 bases from J, with 8 bases in between. CDR3 coding DNA: TGTGCCAGCAGCCAAGGGGCTGAAGCTTTCTTT. Translating it yields CASSQGAEAFF.

The gene calls are TRBV6-6 and TRBJ1-1; 8 bases match TRBD1. Germline-derived CDR1 and CDR2 are MNHNY and SVGAGI (reference sequence). After removal of 2 bases from V and 1 base from J, the junction contained 3 bases not matched to a gene. The CDR3 is 15 residues long. The CDR3 DNA reads as TGTGCCAGCAGTTACATTGGGACAGGGAACACTGAAGCTTTCTTT. Protein sequence: CASSYIGTGNTEAFF.

This clonotype was found many times. The gene calls are TRBV7-8 and TRBJ2-7; 8 bases fit TRBD2. The V and J ends lost 6 bases and 5 bases, in that order; junction bases with no gene match: 9. Germline V gene data show CDR1 as SGHVS and CDR2 as FQNEAQ. This CDR3 is built from 14 residues. In nucleotides, the CDR3 is TGTGCCAGCAGTCGAAGTTCGGGAGGGGACGAGCAGTACTTC. It translates to CASSRSSGGDEQYF.

This clonotype was seen ten or more times. J is TRBJ2-5 and V is TRBV4-2; the match to TRBD2 covers 12 bases. Per germline, CDR1 LGHNA and CDR2 YNFKEQ. The CDR3 runs 18 residues. V lost 4 bases, J lost 1 base, and 10 bases stayed unmatched. The chain's CDR3 is CASSLHEASGRVQETQYF. The CDR3 DNA is TGTGCCAGCAGCCTTCATGAGGCTAGCGGGAGGGTCCAAGAGACCCAGTACTTC.

J is TRBJ2-5 and V is TRBV2; possibly TRBD1 for D (5 bases). The CDR3 length is 12 residues. V was cut by 8 bases and J by 0 bases, with 7 bases left in between. Germline lookup yields CDR1 SNHLY and CDR2 FYNNEI. The CDR3: CASHRYQETQYF. CDR3 DNA sequence: TGTGCCAGCCACAGGTACCAAGAGACCCAGTACTTC. The variable domain in full, completed from reference TRBV2 and TRBJ2-5, reads EPEVTQTPSHQVTQMGQEVILRCVPISNHLYFYWYRQILGQKVEFLVSFYNNEISEKSEIFDDQFSVERPDGSNFTLKIRSTKLEDSAMYFCASHRYQETQYFGPGTRLLVL.

This clonotype was recorded at least ten times. This chain's CDR3 is CASSLQPLSGNTIYF. In DNA form, the CDR3 reads TGCGCCAGCAGCTTGCAACCTTTATCTGGAAACACCATATATTTT. V is TRBV5-1 and J is TRBJ1-3; D unresolved. The CDR3 length is 15 residues. Germline V lookup: CDR1 SGHRS, CDR2 YFSETQ. Trimming pared 1 base from V and 1 base from J, leaving 9 bases between.

The chain links TRBV5-1 to TRBJ2-1; the D is unclear. Germline assignment: CDR1 SGHRS and CDR2 YFSETQ. The length of the CDR3 is 15 residues. V gave up 0 bases and J gave up 5 bases, with 12 bases separating them. Here the CDR3 reads CASSLEGTRDNEQFF. CDR3 nucleotide sequence: TGCGCCAGCAGCTTGGAAGGAACACGGGACAATGAGCAGTTCTTC.

This clonotype was counted only a few times. CDR3 bases: TGTGCCAGCAGTGACCGACTAGCGGGAGGGCAAAATGAGCAGTTCTTC. Its protein is CASSDRLAGGQNEQFF. This chain joins TRBV2 and TRBJ2-1; TRBD2 agrees at 14 bases. The CDR3 is 16 residues long. Germline CDR1 SNHLY, CDR2 FYNNEI. Trimming took 3 bases from V and 7 from J; bases not matched to a gene: 5.

This clonotype was seen only once. The gene calls are TRBV27 and TRBJ1-2; 10 bases line up with TRBD1. Germline values: CDR1 MNHEY, CDR2 SMNVEV (reference sequence). J lost 7 bases, V lost 7 bases, and 12 bases had no gene match. The CDR3 length is 15 residues. DNA of the CDR3: TGTGCCAGCACCCCCATGAGAGACAGGGGGCCTGGCTACACCTTC. Translated, it gives CASTPMRDRGPGYTF.

This clonotype has only a few counts. The chain employs TRBV28 and TRBJ2-5; 10 nucleotides match TRBD2. The CDR3 has 16 amino acids. V was pared by 4 bases and J by 5 bases, with 10 bases of the junction left unmatched. Germline CDR1 is MDHEN and CDR2 is SYDVKM. The CDR3 sequence: CASSSPASGRTETQYF. CDR3 bases: TGTGCCAGCAGTTCCCCGGCTAGCGGGAGAACGGAGACCCAGTACTTC.

A word on this clonotype: An end of the junction does not agree with germline; a read error may underlie this. This rearrangement joins TRBV20-1 to TRBJ2-2; 11 nucleotides match TRBD2. This CDR3 contains 15 residues. In germline, CDR1 is DFQATT, CDR2 SNEGSKA (reference sequence). The CDR3 sequence is CRARGSGRDTGELFF. The CDR3 region has the DNA TGCCGTGCTAGAGGTAGCGGGAGGGACACCGGGGAGCTGTTTTTT.

V and J are TRBV28 and TRBJ1-2; unclear D gene. V was trimmed by 8 bases and J by 2 bases, leaving 6 bases between them. The germline CDR1 and CDR2 sequences are MDHEN and SYDVKM. CDR3 length equals 11 residues. Here the CDR3 DNA reads TGTGCCAGCGGCAGAAACTATGGCTACACCTTC. This codes for CASGRNYGYTF.

This clonotype was seen repeatedly, ten times or more. This chain joins TRBV2 and TRBJ2-5; maybe TRBD2 (6 bases). This CDR3 contains 15 residues. Germline assignment: CDR1 SNHLY and CDR2 FYNNEI. V was pared by 4 bases and J by 1 base, with 13 bases between. CDR3 nucleotide sequence: TGTGCCAGCAGTGCGGTGCGGGGCTCCCAAGAGACCCAGTACTTC. Amino acid sequence: CASSAVRGSQETQYF.

Notes on this clonotype: Since a much larger clone is just one base distant, this may be a read error. This CDR3 is missing its conserved last phenylalanine or tryptophan, likely due to a read error. This chain uses TRBV20-1 with TRBJ2-3; TRBD2 is a possible D gene (5 bases). CDR1 DFQATT and CDR2 SNEGSKA come from the germline V gene (reference sequence). The CDR3 loop spans 13 amino acids. Trimming shortened V by 3 bases and J by 4 bases, and 11 bases separated the two germline ends. The DNA for the CDR3 is TGCAGTGCTAGGTTAGCGCAGGCAGATACGCAGTATATT. Its translation: CSARLAQADTQYI.

This clonotype was found a few times. The chain has TRBV5-1 and TRBJ2-5; 8 nucleotides agree with TRBD1. This CDR3 has 16 amino acids. V was pared by 0 bases and J by 2 bases, with 6 bases of the junction left unmatched. Germline-derived CDR1 and CDR2 are SGHRS and YFSETQ. The CDR3 protein is CASSLATGGRQETQYF. DNA of the CDR3: TGCGCCAGCAGCTTGGCAACAGGGGGGCGGCAAGAGACCCAGTACTTC.